Listed here are 19 T cell receptor beta chains from one sample, sequenced in a study of glioma-infiltrating T cells after dendritic cell vaccination. Data came from immunoSEQ multiplex PCR; TCRdb stores just in-frame clones and leaves some out. Of under 4,000 clones listed, about 80% are singletons. This sample comprised tumor tissue, obtained before dendritic cell vaccination. The source of these receptors is a human donor with glioblastoma.

The V and J genes are TRBV2 and TRBJ1-5; D uncertain. CDR3 length: 14 residues. Per the germline V gene, CDR1 is SNHLY and CDR2 is FYNNEI. V lost 3 bases to trimming and J lost 2 bases, with 8 bases between them. The CDR3 nucleotides are TGTGCCAGCAGTGATTCAGAGGGCAATCAGCCCCAGCATTTT. Translating it yields CASSDSEGNQPQHF.

This chain joins TRBV2 and TRBJ2-2, with D unclear. The V and J ends lost 8 bases and 1 base respectively, with 17 bases between them. The CDR3 covers 16 residues. Germline V gene lookup returns CDR1 SNHLY and CDR2 FYNNEI. CDR3 amino acids: CASRLAGVGNTGELFF. CDR3 bases: TGTGCCAGCCGCTTAGCCGGAGTGGGGAACACCGGGGAGCTGTTTTTT.

The CDR3: CASTRTGSPYEQYF. Written as DNA, the CDR3 is TGTGCCAGCACTCGGACAGGAAGCCCCTACGAGCAGTACTTC. This rearrangement joins TRBV6-5 to TRBJ2-7; 7 bases line up with TRBD1. There are 14 residues in the CDR3. The V gene end was trimmed by 7 bases and the J gene end by 2 bases; junction bases not matched to a gene: 8. Germline V lookup: CDR1 MNHEY, CDR2 SVGAGI.

The V and J genes are TRBV28 and TRBJ1-5; a possible D gene is TRBD1 (5 bases). The CDR3 is 12 amino acids. Between the trimmed V and J ends, which lost 7 bases and 8 bases, there was a span of 12 bases. CDR1 and CDR2 from the germline V gene are MDHEN and SYDVKM. The CDR3 spells CASTQGREPQHF. For the CDR3, the DNA is TGTGCCAGCACCCAGGGCAGGGAGCCCCAGCATTTT.

This clone was observed a few times. This chain uses TRBV9 with TRBJ2-1; D perhaps matches TRBD2 (5 bases). This CDR3 region has 15 residues. Per the germline V gene, CDR1 is SGDLS and CDR2 is YYNGEE. Trimming took 3 bases from V and 4 from J, leaving 14 bases between them. The CDR3 nucleotides are TGTGCCAGCAGCGCCGGGGATCCACTATACAATGAGCAGTTCTTC. Translating gives CASSAGDPLYNEQFF.

In this sample, this clone turned up once. The J gene is TRBJ1-5, the V gene TRBV5-4; TRBD1 aligns across 9 bases. Germline values: CDR1 SGHNT, CDR2 YYREEE (reference sequence). V lost 3 bases to trimming and J lost 6 bases; unmatched junction nucleotides: 1. This CDR3 comprises 13 residues. The chain's CDR3 is CASSSDRGQPQHF. The CDR3 DNA reads as TGTGCCAGCAGCTCGGACAGGGGTCAGCCCCAGCATTTT.

The sample holds one count of this clone. The rearrangement links TRBV7-3 to TRBJ1-1, with D uncertain. The CDR3 totals 14 residues. V dropped 5 bases and J dropped 0 bases, with 10 bases sitting between them. Germline CDR1 and CDR2: SGHTA and FQGTGA. CDR3: CASSKGVMNTEAFF. The CDR3 DNA reads TGTGCCAGCAGCAAAGGAGTCATGAACACTGAAGCTTTCTTT. Combining the CDR3 with reference TRBV7-3 and TRBJ1-1 gives the whole variable domain GAGVSQTPSNKVTEKGKYVELRCDPISGHTALYWYRQSLGQGPEFLIYFQGTGAADDSGLPNDRFFAVRPEGSVSTLKIQRTERGDSAVYLCASSKGVMNTEAFFGQGTRLTVV.

V and J are TRBV5-1 and TRBJ2-3, with 7 bases that match TRBD2. CDR3 length: 17 amino acids. CDR1 and CDR2 (germline): SGHRS, YFSETQ. The junction had 13 bases not matched to a gene; V was cut back by 1 base and J by 5 bases. The CDR3 DNA reads as TGCGCCAGCAGCTTGAGTTACCGCGGGGGAGGGGAAGATACGCAGTATTTT. It encodes CASSLSYRGGGEDTQYF. The variable domain in full, completed from reference TRBV5-1 and TRBJ2-3, reads KAGVTQTPRYLIKTRGQQVTLSCSPISGHRSVSWYQQTPGQGLQFLFEYFSETQRNKGNFPGRFSGRQFSNSRSEMNVSTLELGDSALYLCASSLSYRGGGEDTQYFGPGTRLTVL.

The rearrangement joins TRBV30 to TRBJ1-2, with D possibly TRBD1 on 6 matching bases. Trimming shortened V by 4 bases and J by 5 bases, and 17 bases separated the two germline ends. The CDR3 totals 14 residues. Germline V gives CDR1 GTSNPN, CDR2 SVGIG (reference sequence). CDR3 region: CAWTGTRPQYGYTF. The CDR3 DNA reads as TGTGCCTGGACTGGGACACGGCCTCAATATGGCTACACCTTC.

The V and J genes are TRBV15 and TRBJ2-3; TRBD1 is a possible D gene (6 bases). Trimming left V 5 bases short and J 6 bases short, with 18 bases between. The CDR3 spans 15 residues. Germline V lookup: CDR1 LNHNV, CDR2 YYDKDF (reference sequence). CDR3 protein: CATSRNRVSSDTQYF. The CDR3, as DNA: TGTGCCACCAGCCGAAACAGGGTGTCGTCGGATACGCAGTATTTT.

In regard to this clone: Additional DNA sequences in this sample encode the identical CDR3. The chain employs TRBV6-5 and TRBJ2-7; D call uncertain. The CDR3 loop spans 15 amino acids. V was trimmed by 4 bases and J by 2 bases, leaving 15 bases between them. Germline V gene data show CDR1 as MNHEY and CDR2 as SVGAGI. CDR3 amino acids: CASSSNWASTYEQYF. For the CDR3, the DNA is TGTGCCAGCAGTTCCAATTGGGCCTCGACCTACGAGCAGTACTTC.

In its sample, this clone was seen once. The chain links TRBV7-8 to TRBJ1-5; a possible D gene is TRBD1 (6 bases). Germline V lookup: CDR1 SGHVS, CDR2 FQNEAQ. V lost 5 bases and J 6 bases, leaving 17 bases between the germline ends. CDR3 length: 15 residues. The CDR3 bases are TGTGCCAGCAGCCTCCTCCAGGGGCCGGGTCAGCCCCAGCATTTT. Translated: CASSLLQGPGQPQHF.

The gene calls are TRBV7-3 and TRBJ2-2, with 8 bases lining up with TRBD1. The CDR3 is 16 amino acids. The V and J ends lost 2 bases and 3 bases, in that order; junction bases with no gene match: 5. Germline CDR1 reads SGHTA; CDR2 reads FQGTGA. CDR3 protein: CASSLDRGLDTGELFF. The CDR3 DNA reads TGTGCCAGCAGCTTAGACAGGGGCCTTGACACCGGGGAGCTGTTTTTT.

In this sample, this clone turned up a few times. Other DNA sequences from this sample encode an identical CDR3 as well. The gene calls are TRBV18 and TRBJ1-6, with D hard to call. Germline V gives CDR1 KGHSH, CDR2 LQKENI. CDR3 length: 17 residues. V was cut by 3 bases and J by 0 bases, with 12 bases left in between. The CDR3 DNA reads as TGTGCCAGCTCACCGACTCCTACTAGCTCCTATAATTCACCCCTCCACTTT. This gives the protein CASSPTPTSSYNSPLHF.

This sequence joins TRBV27 and TRBJ2-7; 9 positions agree with TRBD1. The V segment lost 2 bases and the J segment 2 bases; nucleotides outside the gene matches: 4. CDR1 is MNHEY and CDR2 is SMNVEV in the germline V gene (reference sequence). The CDR3 is 15 residues long. This CDR3 is CASSLTGTGTYEQYF. CDR3 sequence (DNA): TGTGCCAGCAGTTTAACCGGGACAGGGACCTACGAGCAGTACTTC.

A word on this clone: Germline is not matched at one junction end, which may reflect a read error. J is TRBJ1-1 and V is TRBV9; D unclear. In germline, CDR1 is SGDLS, CDR2 YYNGEE. The CDR3 sequence is 13 residues long. CDR3 DNA: TGTGCCAGCAGCCCGCGAGGCCACACTAAAGCTTTCTTT. The encoded protein is CASSPRGHTKAFF. Filled out from reference TRBV9 and TRBJ1-1, the complete variable domain reads DSGVTQTPKHLITATGQRVTLRCSPRSGDLSVYWYQQSLDQGLQFLIQYYNGEERAKGNILERFSAQQFPDLHSELNLSSLELGDSALYFCASSPRGHTKAFFGQGTRLTVV.

As regards this clone: A read error may produce the germline difference seen at one junction end. Within the sample, other DNA sequences also encode this same CDR3. The rearrangement uses TRBV27 and TRBJ1-6; TRBD1 might be the D (5 bases). This CDR3 region has 15 residues. Germline values: CDR1 MNHEY, CDR2 SMNVEV (reference sequence). The chain's CDR3 is CASSNQGMSNSPLHF. CDR3 nucleotide sequence: TGTGCCAGCAGTAACCAGGGAATGAGTAATTCCCCCCTCCACTTT.

This chain links TRBV14 with TRBJ2-2, with 7 bases lining up with TRBD1. This CDR3 has 14 residues. CDR1 and CDR2 (germline): SGHDN, FVKESK. V was pared by 4 bases and J by 7 bases, with 6 bases of the junction left unmatched. The CDR3 region is CASSPTGTRGELFF. As DNA, the CDR3 is TGTGCCAGCAGCCCGACAGGGACACGCGGGGAGCTGTTTTTT.

This clone appeared once. The V call is TRBV19, the J call TRBJ2-5; the match to TRBD1 covers 7 bases. Germline V gene lookup returns CDR1 LNHDA and CDR2 SQIVND (reference sequence). The CDR3 loop spans 11 amino acids. With 4 bases clipped from V and 9 bases from J, the junction kept 2 bases outside the gene matches. This CDR3 is CASSTQGAQYF. In DNA form, the CDR3 reads TGTGCCAGTAGTACGCAGGGGGCCCAGTACTTC.